Reported below is one T cell receptor (beta chain). Antigen specificity is unknown. These data originate in a study of T cell responses to AZD1222 COVID-19 vaccine. Findings and caveats of the study: Spike-specific TCR breadth rose after two AZD1222 doses, and depth rose as well. Repertoire sampling was restricted to post-peak T cell response timepoints. Researchers report vaccine-associated CD4 TCRs spanning spike, with dominance at 160-218 and 743-854. Donors were mostly white British, more females; clonal diversity possibly underestimated.

Only in-frame clones appear in the TCRdb table, and some are missing; sequencing was by immunoSEQ multiplex PCR. The data show under 200,000 clones, about nine tenths seen once. The CDR3 is made up of 11 amino acids. The V end was cut by 6 bases, the J end by 2 bases, with 4 bases between. The germline gives CDR1 SGHTA, CDR2 FQGNSA. The origin of this receptor is an adult in good health. Sequenced here: peripheral blood, sampled on day 0 of MenACWY control vaccination. This sequence joins TRBV7-2 and TRBJ1-2; D not certain. CDR3 in amino acids: CASRVNYGYTF. In DNA form, the CDR3 reads TGTGCCAGCAGAGTCAACTATGGCTACACCTTC. The full variable domain, its missing parts supplied by reference TRBV7-2 and TRBJ1-2, is GAGVSQSPSNKVTEKGKDVELRCDPISGHTALYWYRQSLGQGLEFLIYFQGNSAPDKSGLPSDRFSAERTGGSVSTLTIQRTQQEDSAVYLCASRVNYGYTFGSGTRLTVV.